This T cell receptor (beta chain) originates from a study of OX40 agonist ivuxolimab in advanced cancers. Across the study: Ivuxolimab, which is an agonistic anti-OX40 (CD134) antibody, was administered to the patients. Findings and limits, study-wide: Within 6 weeks, CD4+ and CD8+ blood T cells expanded clonally at 0.1 to 3.0 mg/kg.

CDR1 LGHNA and CDR2 YNFKEQ come from the germline V gene. The CDR3 is 16 residues long. J gave up 4 bases and V 3 bases, and 9 bases lay outside the gene matches. In regard to this clone: The target antigen is unknown.

Measured with immunoSEQ multiplex PCR; TCRdb has only the in-frame clones, and not every one. The sample consists of some 39,000 clones, 75% to 90% of them appearing once. The sequences come from CD4+ or CD8+ T cells sorted from blood, collected in a trial of the OX40 agonist ivuxolimab. The rearrangement joins TRBV4-2 to TRBJ1-2, with 9 nucleotides matching TRBD1. The receptor's source is an adult with an advanced solid tumor such as melanoma, head and neck, liver or kidney cancer. The CDR3 sequence: CASSHGTGSLGYGYTF. Here the CDR3 DNA reads TGTGCCAGCAGCCACGGGACAGGGTCCCTTGGCTATGGCTACACCTTC.